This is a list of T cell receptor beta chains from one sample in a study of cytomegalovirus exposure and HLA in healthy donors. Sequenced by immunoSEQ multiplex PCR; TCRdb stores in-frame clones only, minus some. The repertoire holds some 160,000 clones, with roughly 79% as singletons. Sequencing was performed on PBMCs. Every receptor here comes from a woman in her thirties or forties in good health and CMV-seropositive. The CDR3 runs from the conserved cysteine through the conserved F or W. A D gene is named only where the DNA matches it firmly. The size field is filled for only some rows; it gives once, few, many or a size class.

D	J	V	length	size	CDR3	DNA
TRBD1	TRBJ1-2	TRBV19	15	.	CASRSGGEINYGYTF	TGTGCCAGTCGTTCAGGGGGTGAGATTAACTATGGCTACACCTTC
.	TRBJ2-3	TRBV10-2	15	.	CASSELGRSTDTQYF	TGCGCCAGCAGTGAGTTGGGGAGAAGCACAGATACGCAGTATTTT
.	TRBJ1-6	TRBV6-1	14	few	CASRKGLLNSPLHF	TGTGCCAGCAGAAAAGGACTCCTTAATTCACCCCTCCACTTT
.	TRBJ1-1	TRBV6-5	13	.	CASSYDRTTEAFF	TGTGCCAGCAGTTACGACAGGACCACTGAAGCTTTCTTT
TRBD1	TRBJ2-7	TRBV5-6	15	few	CASSTLRDRGTEQYF	TGTGCCAGCAGCACCCTCCGGGACAGGGGTACCGAGCAGTACTTC
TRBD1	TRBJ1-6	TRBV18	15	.	CASSGGQASVSPLHF	TGTGCCAGCTCAGGCGGACAGGCATCGGTTTCACCCCTCCACTTT
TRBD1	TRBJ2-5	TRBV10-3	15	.	CAISTLPGQGETQYF	TGTGCCATCAGCACTCTACCGGGACAGGGAGAGACCCAGTACTTC
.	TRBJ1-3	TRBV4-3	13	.	CASSQARGNTIYF	TGCGCCAGCAGCCAAGCGAGGGGAAACACCATATATTTT
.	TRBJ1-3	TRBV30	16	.	CAWTRDKMSSGNTIYF	TGTGCCTGGACCCGGGACAAGATGAGCTCTGGAAACACCATATATTTT
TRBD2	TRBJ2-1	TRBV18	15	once	CASSRPLAGRNEQFF	TGTGCCAGCTCACGTCCGTTAGCGGGGAGAAATGAGCAGTTCTTC
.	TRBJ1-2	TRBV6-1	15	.	CASSERNPYRYGYTF	TGTGCCAGCAGTGAACGTAATCCCTACAGATATGGCTACACCTTC
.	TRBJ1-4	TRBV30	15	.	CAWSDRQKVGEKLFF	TGTGCCTGGAGTGATAGACAGAAGGTGGGGGAAAAACTGTTTTTT
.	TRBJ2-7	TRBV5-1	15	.	CASSLIGGRSYEQYF	TGCGCCAGCAGCTTGATCGGGGGTCGCTCCTACGAGCAGTACTTC
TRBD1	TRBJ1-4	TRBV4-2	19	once	CASSQDPGTAVPTNEKLFF	TGTGCCAGCAGCCAAGATCCCGGGACAGCAGTACCAACTAATGAAAAACTGTTTTTT
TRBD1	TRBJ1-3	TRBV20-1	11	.	CSAGQGAAIYF	TGCAGTGCGGGACAGGGGGCCGCCATATATTTT
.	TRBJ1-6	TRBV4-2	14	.	CASSQDPENSPLHF	TGTGCCAGCAGCCAAGACCCAGAAAATTCACCCCTCCACTTT
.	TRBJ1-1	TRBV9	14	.	CASSVGRQNTEAFF	TGTGCCAGCAGCGTTGGAAGACAGAACACTGAAGCTTTCTTT
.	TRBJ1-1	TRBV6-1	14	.	CASSGRNLGGEAFF	TGTGCCAGCAGTGGGAGAAACCTAGGGGGAGAGGCTTTCTTT
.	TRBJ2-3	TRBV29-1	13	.	CSVGGLFTDTQYF	TGCAGCGTCGGGGGACTTTTCACAGATACGCAGTATTTT
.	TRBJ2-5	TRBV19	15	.	CASSYSLGDQETQYF	TGTGCCAGTAGTTACAGCCTCGGGGACCAAGAGACCCAGTACTTC
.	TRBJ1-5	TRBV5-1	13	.	CASTPTGYQPQHF	TGCGCCAGCACCCCAACAGGGTATCAGCCCCAGCATTTT
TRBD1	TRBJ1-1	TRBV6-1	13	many	CASRDRAATEAFF	TGTGCCAGCAGGGACAGGGCGGCCACTGAAGCTTTCTTT